The T cell receptor beta chain described here comes from a study of blood T cell repertoires in COVID-19 (dated by TCRdb to the early 2020s). In the study overall: Samples from collaborators originated in the United States, Italy and Spain and spanned both the acute and convalescent phases of COVID-19. The repertoires were released in a freely available public database intended as a resource for research on the immune response to SARS-CoV-2. The samples were drawn from the first 160 participants of the ongoing ImmuneRACE study and from 950 to 1,500 subjects provided by 6 global collaborators. HLA class I and class II types, where available, came from metadata supplied by the sample provider rather than from assay-based typing. The prospective study material was composed of cDNA or gDNA derived from T cells, B-cell-depleted T cells, or PBMCs. The sample metadata nearly always contained a de-identified subject ID, COVID-19 status, age in years and sex. Deeply sampled blood TCRbeta repertoires from subjects exposed to, actively infected with, or recovered from COVID-19 were included in the dataset.

The investigation overall reported the following: Clinical and demographic metadata were provided uncurated, with the amount varying by source and participant.

Worth noting for this clone: The clone's antigen remains unknown. No base qualities exist here, and no much larger clone lies one base off it.

One collaborating source in Seattle enrolled patients while the patients were actively infected and followed the patients over time throughout the course of disease. Collaborating institutions collected whole blood in K2EDTA tubes following their own protocols. Collaborator samples were shipped for TCRbeta analysis as frozen whole blood, isolated PBMCs, or DNA extracted from either sample type. From the germline V gene (reference sequence), CDR1 is MNHEY and CDR2 is SMNVEV. The CDR3 measures 17 amino acids from cysteine to phenylalanine. The only DNA kept is the CDR3, 51 bases in frame from the first base. V drops 4 bases and J drops 0 bases, leaving 18 bases in between. The immunoSEQ Assay, a bias-controlled multiplex PCR, was used to amplify TCRbeta CDR3 regions from genomic DNA. From the authors' description of their analysis: The number of nucleated cells in each sample was estimated by amplification of reference gene primers within the assay. To quantify the absolute abundance of each unique TCRbeta CDR3 rearrangement, sequence reads were collapsed and filtered. Productive Simpson clonality was computed per sample as the square root of Simpson's diversity index over productive rearrangements. Held by TCRdb, this immuneACCESS table contains in-frame sequences only and omits some clones. Under half of the omission traces to an unresolved V gene where checked; the cause of the rest is unknown. The V and J calls and the clone size are those of that table, but D and trimming were determined from the DNA. This sample is represented by about 430,000 clones; 70% to 90% of them were singletons. Roughly 0.87% of the sample is taken by the ten largest.

Recombination joined TRBV27 with TRBJ1-2, with no confident D gene call. The sequence came from a man younger than 30 with COVID-19, enrolled during active disease. Sample: peripheral blood. The DNA is as follows: TGTGCCAGCAGTTCTCCTCGACGAGACGGAGCTAACTATGGCTACACCTTC. Its protein product is CASSSPRRDGANYGYTF.